The 29 T cell receptor beta chains reported below all come from one sample, sequenced in a study of T cell repertoires in cytomegalovirus infection. TCRdb reprocessed the reads via MiXCR and lists one record per CDR3 protein. The sample records some 100,000 distinct CDR3 sequences, around 28% being singletons. These receptors are not linked to any known antigen. This specimen was CD8+ T cells from cultured PBMCs, taken from culture after CMV antigen stimulation. These receptors all come from a human donor in good health (CMV status not recorded). Some clones in this sample may be carry-over from other donors' samples.

This clonotype was observed many times. V usage is TRBV7-8 and J usage is TRBJ1-1; D remains ambiguous. The CDR3 length is 15 residues. Germline V lookup: CDR1 SGHVS, CDR2 FQNEAQ. The V end lost 1 base, the J end lost 4 bases, and 13 bases lay between the germline ends. The CDR3 sequence: CASSLDERGVTEAFF. CDR3 bases: TGTGCCAGCAGCTTAGACGAAAGAGGTGTCACTGAAGCTTTCTTT.

V gene TRBV12-3 or TRBV12-4 combines with J gene TRBJ2-7; 11 nucleotides line up with TRBD1. The CDR3 is 16 amino acids. Unmatched junction bases numbered 7, after V lost 6 bases and J lost 0 bases. CDR3 residues: CASSPVGTGGSYEQYF. CDR3 in DNA: TGTGCCAGCAGCCCCGTGGGGACAGGGGGCTCCTACGAGCAGTACTTC.

The chain couples TRBV12-3 or TRBV12-4 to TRBJ2-3; the D gene is possibly TRBD1 (6 bases). This CDR3 comprises 18 residues. V was shortened by 0 bases and J by 1 base, with 17 bases between the two germline ends. CDR3 coding DNA: TGTGCCAGCAGTTTAGCGATTCTAGGGGGTTTAGGCACAGATACGCAGTATTTT. Translating it yields CASSLAILGGLGTDTQYF.

Worth noting for this clonotype: The conserved closing phenylalanine or tryptophan is absent in this CDR3, likely reflecting a read error. This chain links TRBV6-1 with TRBJ2-7; D ambiguous. This CDR3 has 13 amino acids. Germline V gives CDR1 MNHNS, CDR2 SASEGT. V was trimmed by 5 bases and J by 0 bases, leaving 8 bases between them. The CDR3 DNA is TGTGCCAGCAGTTATACTATCTCCTACGAGCAGTACTAC. This encodes CASSYTISYEQYY.

The chain uses TRBV7-9 and TRBJ2-7; TRBD1 or TRBD2 may be the D gene (5 bases each). Germline V gene lookup returns CDR1 SEHNR and CDR2 FQNEAQ (reference sequence). The CDR3 is 15 amino acids. V lost 5 bases to trimming and J lost 1 base, with 15 bases between them. The CDR3 DNA reads as TGTGCCAGCAGCCTCCCCGGGACCCCTTCCTACGAGCAGTACTTC. Amino acid sequence: CASSLPGTPSYEQYF.

The chain's CDR3 is CASSQWLGDTEAFF. The DNA of the CDR3 is TGTGCCAGCAGCCAGTGGTTAGGGGACACTGAAGCTTTCTTT. The chain couples TRBV14 to TRBJ1-1, with TRBD1 as a possible D gene (5 bases). CDR3 length equals 14 residues. The germline V and J ends were trimmed by 3 bases and 3 bases, with 11 bases remaining between them. Per the germline V gene, CDR1 is SGHDN and CDR2 is FVKESK.

The chain is built from TRBV5-6 and TRBJ2-1; no firm D call. Germline CDR1 is SGHDT and CDR2 is YYEEEE. The CDR3 has 17 amino acids. V dropped 0 bases and J dropped 0 bases, with 13 bases sitting between them. CDR3 nucleotide sequence: TGTGCCAGCAGCTTGGAGGTTGCGGTCGCCTCCTACAATGAGCAGTTCTTC. Amino acids: CASSLEVAVASYNEQFF.

The sample holds a few counts of this clonotype. The chain carries TRBV4-1 and TRBJ2-7; D perhaps matches TRBD1 (5 bases). Trimming shortened V by 5 bases and J by 5 bases, and 16 bases separated the two germline ends. This CDR3 region has 14 residues. The germline V gene has CDR1 MGHRA and CDR2 YSYEKL. The CDR3 DNA reads TGCGCCAGCAGCTCAGGGCGGACGAGAGACGAGCAGTACTTC. Its protein product is CASSSGRTRDEQYF.

This clonotype was seen ten or more times. This chain uses TRBV11-2 with TRBJ2-1; TRBD2 aligns across 9 bases. The V segment lost 1 base and the J segment 2 bases; nucleotides outside the gene matches: 3. CDR3 size: 16 residues. Germline CDR1 SGHAT, CDR2 FQNNGV. As DNA, the CDR3 is TGTGCCAGCAGCTTAGGCGGGGGGGCTCCCTACAATGAGCAGTTCTTC. Protein: CASSLGGGAPYNEQFF.

There are many counts of this clonotype. The V and J genes are TRBV7-6 and TRBJ1-2; 7 bases match TRBD1. Germline-derived CDR1 and CDR2 are SGHVS and FNYEAQ. The CDR3 is 15 residues long. Trimming cost V 2 bases and J 4 bases; bases outside gene matches: 7. The CDR3 protein is CASSLFADRAYGYTF. The DNA of the CDR3 is TGTGCCAGCAGCTTATTTGCTGACAGGGCCTATGGCTACACCTTC.

This clonotype was seen more than once but under ten times. The chain combines TRBV12-5 with TRBJ1-5; no reliable D call. Germline values: CDR1 LGHNT, CDR2 FRNRAP. The CDR3 is made up of 15 amino acids. V lost 7 bases, J lost 0 bases, and 13 bases lay in between. In DNA form, the CDR3 reads TGTGCTAGTGACCTGGGCCGTAATAGCAATCAGCCCCAGCATTTT. Translated, it gives CASDLGRNSNQPQHF.

The genes are TRBV12-3 or TRBV12-4 and TRBJ1-5; 10 nucleotides align to TRBD1. The length of the CDR3 is 15 residues. J gave up 7 bases and V 4 bases, and 7 bases lay outside the gene matches. In DNA form, the CDR3 reads TGTGCCAGCAGTTCCTGGACAGGGGGTGGGCAGCCCCAGCATTTT. This translates into CASSSWTGGGQPQHF.

This clonotype was found a few times. CDR3 sequence: CASTGGTLAQYF. In DNA, the CDR3 is TGTGCCAGCACCGGGGGTACCCTTGCGCAGTATTTT. The rearrangement uses TRBV7-9 and TRBJ2-3; possible D gene TRBD2, 6 bases. Deletions cut 7 bases from V and 10 bases from J, with 15 bases between. In germline, CDR1 is SEHNR, CDR2 FQNEAQ (reference sequence). The CDR3 extends over 12 amino acids. The complete variable domain, with remaining parts taken from reference TRBV7-9 and TRBJ2-3, reads DTGVSQNPRHKITKRGQNVTFRCDPISEHNRLYWYRQTLGQGPEFLTYFQNEAQLEKSRLLSDRFSAERPKGSFSTLEIQRTEQGDSAMYLCASTGGTLAQYFGPGTRLTVL.

This chain joins TRBV15 and TRBJ1-1; D is undetermined. The CDR3 has 14 residues. Deletions cut 0 bases from V and 1 base from J, with 6 bases between. Germline CDR1 reads LNHNV; CDR2 reads YYDKDF (reference sequence). The CDR3, as DNA: TGTGCCACCAGCAGAGATCTCGGGAACACTGAAGCTTTCTTT. It encodes CATSRDLGNTEAFF.

The chain joins TRBV7-2 to TRBJ1-3; 8 nucleotides agree with TRBD1. Germline V CDR1 and CDR2: SGHTA, FQGNSA. The CDR3 length is 16 residues. V dropped 5 bases and J dropped 7; count of bases not matched to a gene: 13. The CDR3 region is CASSPSMDRVDNTIYF. DNA of the CDR3: TGTGCCAGCAGCCCATCCATGGACAGGGTGGACAACACCATATATTTT. The full variable domain, completed using reference TRBV7-2 and TRBJ1-3, is GAGVSQSPSNKVTEKGKDVELRCDPISGHTALYWYRQSLGQGLEFLIYFQGNSAPDKSGLPSDRFSAERTGGSVSTLTIQRTQQEDSAVYLCASSPSMDRVDNTIYFGEGSWLTVV.

CDR3 coding DNA: TGTGCCAGTAGCCTGCAAGAAACTGAAGCTTTCTTT. It yields the protein CASSLQETEAFF. The chain recombines TRBV19 with TRBJ1-1; D is uncertain. V lost 6 bases and J 5 bases, leaving 10 bases between the germline ends. The germline V gene encodes CDR1 LNHDA and CDR2 SQIVND (reference sequence). The CDR3 is 12 amino acids. Based on the CDR3 plus reference TRBV19 and TRBJ1-1, the full variable domain is DGGITQSPKYLFRKEGQNVTLSCEQNLNHDAMYWYRQDPGQGLRLIYYSQIVNDFQKGDIAEGYSVSREKKESFPLTVTSAQKNPTAFYLCASSLQETEAFFGQGTRLTVV.

V is TRBV28 and J is TRBJ1-6; no clear D. The germline CDR1 and CDR2 sequences are MDHEN and SYDVKM. Deletions cut 4 bases from V and 0 bases from J, with 10 bases between. The CDR3 length is 16 residues. CDR3 DNA: TGTGCCAGCAGTTCTATTGGGAGCTCCTATAATTCACCCCTCCACTTT. Translation gives CASSSIGSSYNSPLHF.

This clonotype was seen only a few times. The gene calls are TRBV7-6 and TRBJ1-2, with 7 bases that match TRBD1. The germline V gene has CDR1 SGHVS and CDR2 FNYEAQ. Unmatched junction bases numbered 12, after V lost 6 bases and J lost 8 bases. The CDR3 runs 14 residues. CDR3 sequence: CASRPDRVSSGYTF. CDR3 coding DNA: TGTGCCAGCAGGCCCGACAGGGTATCGTCCGGCTACACCTTC.

This chain links TRBV12-3 or TRBV12-4 with TRBJ1-5; TRBD1 agrees at 8 bases. After removal of 6 bases from V and 4 bases from J, the junction contained 14 bases not matched to a gene. CDR3 length: 17 amino acids. CDR3 in amino acids: CASSPTGVEAENQPQHF. CDR3 DNA: TGTGCCAGCAGCCCGACAGGGGTGGAAGCGGAGAATCAGCCCCAGCATTTT.

This clonotype was seen ten or more times. The chain uses TRBV7-6 and TRBJ2-7, with TRBD1 matching over 8 bases. The V segment lost 2 bases and the J segment 0 bases; nucleotides outside the gene matches: 6. Germline V gene lookup returns CDR1 SGHVS and CDR2 FNYEAQ. The CDR3 loop spans 16 amino acids. CDR3 loop: CASSLSRDRSSYEQYF. CDR3 bases: TGTGCCAGCAGCTTAAGCCGGGACAGGAGCTCCTACGAGCAGTACTTC.

This clonotype was seen a handful of times. The chain carries TRBV5-6 and TRBJ2-1; the match to TRBD1 covers 10 bases. The V gene end was trimmed by 0 bases and the J gene end by 3 bases; junction bases not matched to a gene: 6. CDR3 length equals 17 residues. Germline loops: CDR1 SGHDT, CDR2 YYEEEE. This CDR3 reads CASSLVGTGEFYNEQFF. DNA of the CDR3: TGTGCCAGCAGCTTGGTAGGGACAGGGGAATTCTACAATGAGCAGTTCTTC. Complete variable domain (other parts from reference TRBV5-6 and TRBJ2-1): DAGVTQSPTHLIKTRGQQVTLRCSPKSGHDTVSWYQQALGQGPQFIFQYYEEEERQRGNFPDRFSGHQFPNYSSELNVNALLLGDSALYLCASSLVGTGEFYNEQFFGPGTRLTVL.

This clonotype has ten or more counts. J is TRBJ1-4 and V is TRBV7-9, with D unresolved. The germline CDR1 and CDR2 sequences are SEHNR and FQNEAQ (reference sequence). Between the trimmed V and J ends, which lost 2 bases and 6 bases, there was a span of 10 bases. The CDR3 contains 14 residues. The CDR3 DNA reads TGTGCCAGCAGCTTATCTGGGTCAGATGAAAAACTGTTTTTT. It encodes CASSLSGSDEKLFF.

The rearrangement uses TRBV12-3 or TRBV12-4 and TRBJ2-1, with unresolved D. This CDR3 spans 12 amino acids. V gave up 3 bases and J gave up 6 bases, with 6 bases separating them. CDR3 DNA: TGTGCCAGCAGTTTTCTTCCCAATGAGCAGTTCTTC. Encoded protein: CASSFLPNEQFF.

In this sample, this clonotype turned up many times. The CDR3 loop reads CASSSGATNEKLFF. In DNA form, the CDR3 reads TGTGCCAGCAGCTCGGGGGCGACTAATGAAAAACTGTTTTTT. V is TRBV7-9 and J is TRBJ1-4; D perhaps matches TRBD1 (6 bases). CDR3 length equals 14 residues. Germline-derived CDR1 and CDR2 are SEHNR and FQNEAQ (reference sequence). The ends were cut back, 4 bases at V and 2 bases at J, with 8 bases in the middle.

This clonotype was counted once. The chain is built from TRBV2 and TRBJ2-7; 8 bases map to TRBD1. CDR3 size: 13 residues. Per the germline V gene, CDR1 is SNHLY and CDR2 is FYNNEI. Trimming removed 6 bases from V and 2 bases from J; junction bases left unmatched: 3. The CDR3 is CASRTGDPYEQYF. The CDR3 DNA is TGTGCCAGCAGGACAGGGGACCCCTACGAGCAGTACTTC.

This clonotype was observed at least ten times. CDR3 sequence: CASRDMNTEAFF. CDR3 coding DNA: TGTGCCAGCCGAGATATGAACACTGAAGCTTTCTTT. V usage is TRBV27 and J usage is TRBJ1-1, with D unclear. Trimming left V 8 bases short and J 0 bases short, with 7 bases between. From germline, CDR1 is MNHEY and CDR2 SMNVEV (reference sequence). The CDR3 length is 12 residues.

This chain links TRBV19 with TRBJ2-1; the D is unclear. Germline CDR1 and CDR2: LNHDA and SQIVND (reference sequence). Trimming took off 3 bases at V and 0 bases at J, with 9 bases between the two ends. CDR3 length: 15 residues. In DNA form, the CDR3 reads TGTGCCAGTAGTATCTCACACAGCTCCTACAATGAGCAGTTCTTC. Its protein product is CASSISHSSYNEQFF.

This sequence joins TRBV6-1 and TRBJ1-5, with D possibly matching TRBD1 (5 bases). The CDR3 length is 15 residues. The V end was cut by 3 bases, the J end by 6 bases, with 15 bases between. CDR1 is MNHNS, CDR2 SASEGT, per germline. As DNA, the CDR3 is TGTGCCAGCAGTGATGGGCAGGGCCCCGGTCAGCCCCAGCATTTT. It yields the protein CASSDGQGPGQPQHF.

V and J are TRBV7-9 and TRBJ2-7; D might be TRBD2 (6 bases). This CDR3 spans 15 amino acids. The ends were cut back, 5 bases at V and 3 bases at J, with 17 bases in the middle. CDR1 is SEHNR and CDR2 is FQNEAQ in the germline V gene (reference sequence). Here the CDR3 reads CASSEGRGSGYEQYF. The CDR3 region has the DNA TGTGCCAGCAGCGAGGGGCGGGGCAGCGGCTACGAGCAGTACTTC. Full variable domain (outside the CDR3, taken from reference TRBV7-9 and TRBJ2-7): DTGVSQNPRHKITKRGQNVTFRCDPISEHNRLYWYRQTLGQGPEFLTYFQNEAQLEKSRLLSDRFSAERPKGSFSTLEIQRTEQGDSAMYLCASSEGRGSGYEQYFGPGTRLTVT.